The sequence of this TCR beta chain was determined in a study of blood T cells in healthy people across ages. Study-level findings and limits: Considered underestimates were the diversity estimates obtained from one million T cells.

This clonotype has at least ten counts. Its antigen is not identified. The authors ran a second PCR of 7 to 11 cycles using a sample-barcoded 5' primer and a J-beta primer mix. Per sample, CDR3-containing paired-end reads numbered at least 2.5 million. One entry per CDR3 protein results from TCRdb running MiXCR on the 5' RACE reads. Of around 940,000 distinct CDR3 sequences listed, roughly half are singletons. The CDR3 contains 12 residues. V gave up 5 bases and J gave up 1 base, with 5 bases separating them. Germline-derived CDR1 and CDR2 are MNHNY and SVGAGI (reference sequence). The TCR comes from a woman aged 55 to 70 in good health. V is TRBV6-6 and J is TRBJ1-1; D not resolved. Sequencing input: blood. This CDR3 reads CASSLQNTEAFF. CDR3 bases: TGTGCCAGCAGTCTACAGAACACTGAAGCTTTCTTT.